The 24 T cell receptor beta chains below all came from one sample that was sequenced in a study of cytomegalovirus exposure and HLA in healthy donors. With 60 Vbeta and 13 Jbeta primers, the PCR was carried out. Produced via immunoSEQ multiplex PCR; TCRdb's table is partial and in-frame only. The sample lists a few hundred thousand clones, approximately 84% seen once, with 0.58% in the top ten. The sequenced sample was PBMCs. These receptors were taken from a woman aged 40 to 55 in good health and CMV-seronegative.

Here the CDR3 reads CASSLATPPAGGYNEQFF. The CDR3 DNA sequence: TGTGCCAGCAGCTTAGCGACCCCCCCAGCGGGGGGATACAATGAGCAGTTCTTC. The chain uses TRBV11-2 and TRBJ2-1, with 9 bases that match TRBD2. Unmatched junction bases numbered 11, after V lost 1 base and J lost 4 bases. Germline CDR1 is SGHAT and CDR2 is FQNNGV. This CDR3 spans 18 amino acids.

The chain links TRBV10-3 to TRBJ1-1, with 9 bases fitting TRBD1. The germline CDR1 and CDR2 sequences are ENHRY and SYGVKD. The CDR3 contains 14 residues. Trimming at V came to 4 bases and at J to 5 bases, leaving 5 bases not matched to a gene. The CDR3, as DNA: TGTGCCATCAGTGTTGGGGACAGGGCGACTGAAGCTTTCTTT. Its protein is CAISVGDRATEAFF.

This clone was seen only once. V is TRBV9 and J is TRBJ1-1; possibly TRBD1 for D (5 bases). V gave up 3 bases and J gave up 1 base, with 10 bases separating them. The CDR3 length is 14 residues. Germline CDR1 is SGDLS and CDR2 is YYNGEE. CDR3 protein: CASSGMTANTEAFF. The CDR3 DNA follows: TGTGCCAGCAGCGGAATGACAGCGAACACTGAAGCTTTCTTT.

The chain links TRBV4-3 to TRBJ1-2; D is ambiguous. The germline V gene has CDR1 LGHNA and CDR2 YSLEER. The germline V and J ends were trimmed by 0 bases and 4 bases, with 15 bases remaining between them. This CDR3 spans 16 amino acids. CDR3 DNA sequence: TGCGCCAGCAGCCAAGAGAAGAGTTCGCTTACCTATGGCTACACCTTC. Protein: CASSQEKSSLTYGYTF.

The rearrangement uses TRBV18 and TRBJ1-2; D gene unclear. From germline, CDR1 is KGHSH and CDR2 LQKENI. V dropped 4 bases and J dropped 1 base, with 10 bases sitting between them. This CDR3 region has 14 residues. CDR3 sequence: CASSQSGSNYGYTF. CDR3 sequence (DNA): TGTGCCAGCTCACAATCGGGGAGTAACTATGGCTACACCTTC.

The sample holds a few counts of this clone. This chain links TRBV29-1 with TRBJ1-3; D is perhaps TRBD1 (5 bases). V was pared by 7 bases and J by 2 bases, with 6 bases between. CDR1 SQVTM and CDR2 ANQGSEA come from the germline V gene. The CDR3 sequence is 11 residues long. The CDR3 is CSAGTGNTIYF. CDR3 sequence (DNA): TGCAGCGCAGGGACTGGAAACACCATATATTTT.

J is TRBJ1-1 and V is TRBV13; no clear D. Germline CDR1 reads PRHDT; CDR2 reads FYEKMQ (reference sequence). This CDR3 is 13 amino acids long. Trimming shortened V by 3 bases and J by 7 bases, and 12 bases separated the two germline ends. The CDR3 bases are TGTGCCAGCAGCTTCGGAACCGGGGTTGAAGCTTTCTTT. As protein: CASSFGTGVEAFF.

The chain carries TRBV6-5 and TRBJ1-6; D uncertain. V was trimmed by 7 bases and J by 9 bases, leaving 16 bases between them. The CDR3 has 14 residues. Germline assignment: CDR1 MNHEY and CDR2 SVGAGI. The CDR3 protein is CASKGGERSSPLHF. The CDR3 DNA follows: TGTGCCAGCAAGGGCGGGGAACGGAGTTCACCCCTCCACTTT.

The V call is TRBV11-3, the J call TRBJ2-5, with TRBD1 matching over 9 bases. Germline assignment: CDR1 SGHNT and CDR2 YENEEA. The V segment lost 1 base and the J segment 7 bases; nucleotides outside the gene matches: 10. The CDR3 consists of 16 residues. This chain's CDR3 is CASSLGGQGRSGTQYF. The CDR3 DNA is TGTGCCAGCAGCTTAGGGGGACAGGGAAGGTCCGGGACCCAGTACTTC.

This chain connects TRBV2 to TRBJ1-2; D unclear. CDR3 size: 12 residues. V lost 4 bases and J 5 bases, leaving 8 bases between the germline ends. Germline CDR1 SNHLY, CDR2 FYNNEI. The CDR3 region has the DNA TGTGCCAGCAGTGGACAACCGTATGGCTACACCTTC. This gives the protein CASSGQPYGYTF.

The chain couples TRBV28 to TRBJ1-5; no clear D. This CDR3 region has 15 residues. Trimming removed 6 bases from V and 4 bases from J, with 16 bases in between. The germline V gene encodes CDR1 MDHEN and CDR2 SYDVKM. CDR3: CASSLIGLMNQPQHF. CDR3 bases: TGTGCCAGCAGCCTCATTGGACTGATGAATCAGCCCCAGCATTTT.

This clone was detected once. The V and J genes are TRBV6-5 and TRBJ2-5, with D unresolved. Per the germline V gene, CDR1 is MNHEY and CDR2 is SVGAGI. This CDR3 region has 12 residues. Trimming left V 6 bases short and J 5 bases short, with 10 bases between. CDR3 residues: CASRATSETQYF. The CDR3 bases are TGTGCCAGCAGAGCCACCTCGGAGACCCAGTACTTC.

The V call is TRBV2, the J call TRBJ1-5; 9 nucleotides agree with TRBD1. V gave up 6 bases and J gave up 4 bases; unmatched junction bases: 7. The CDR3 has 15 residues. The V gene's germline CDR1 is SNHLY and CDR2 FYNNEI. CDR3 nucleotides: TGTGCCAGCAGCCCGTGGACAGGGGAGAATCAGCCCCAGCATTTT. It specifies CASSPWTGENQPQHF.

V usage is TRBV5-1 and J usage is TRBJ2-7; 10 bases are shared with TRBD2. J gave up 6 bases and V 4 bases, and 10 bases lay outside the gene matches. CDR1 and CDR2 from the germline V gene are SGHRS and YFSETQ. The CDR3 consists of 15 residues. The CDR3 DNA reads as TGCGCCAGCAGCGCACCTCTAGCGGGGGCCGGCGAGCAGTACTTC. This sequence encodes CASSAPLAGAGEQYF.

This chain uses TRBV5-6 with TRBJ2-3; D might be TRBD1 (5 bases). The V end lost 7 bases, the J end lost 0 bases, and 9 bases lay between the germline ends. This CDR3 comprises 13 residues. CDR1 and CDR2 (germline): SGHDT, YYEEEE. CDR3 sequence (DNA): TGTGCCAGCTCTGGACACAGCACAGATACGCAGTATTTT. Translation gives CASSGHSTDTQYF.

V and J are TRBV6-1 and TRBJ2-3, with D perhaps TRBD1 (6 bases). This CDR3 spans 11 amino acids. Trimming removed 6 bases from V and 9 bases from J, with 10 bases in between. Germline V gene lookup returns CDR1 MNHNS and CDR2 SASEGT. The DNA for the CDR3 is TGTGCCAGCAGCCCAGGGGAGACGCAGTATTTT. It translates to CASSPGETQYF.

The chain joins TRBV27 to TRBJ1-2, with 8 bases matching TRBD1. The V and J ends lost 4 bases and 7 bases, in that order; junction bases with no gene match: 8. This CDR3 comprises 14 residues. Germline V gene lookup returns CDR1 MNHEY and CDR2 SMNVEV (reference sequence). The CDR3 here is CASSYDRGESGYTF. DNA of the CDR3: TGTGCCAGCAGTTACGACAGGGGCGAGAGTGGCTACACCTTC.

This clone appeared a few times. The chain employs TRBV11-2 and TRBJ2-1; possibly TRBD1 for D (6 bases). This CDR3 has 12 amino acids. Between the trimmed V and J ends, which lost 2 bases and 7 bases, there was a span of 6 bases. Germline assignment: CDR1 SGHAT and CDR2 FQNNGV. The CDR3, as DNA: TGTGCCAGCAGCTTACAGGGGAATGAGCAGTTCTTC. Translated: CASSLQGNEQFF.

In this sample, this clone turned up once. The V and J genes are TRBV7-3 and TRBJ2-7; 9 bases align to TRBD1. Looked up from germline, CDR1 is SGHTA and CDR2 is FQGTGA. V dropped 5 bases and J dropped 4; count of bases not matched to a gene: 6. This CDR3 spans 14 amino acids. CDR3 sequence: CASSVGQGPYEQYF. DNA of the CDR3: TGTGCCAGCAGCGTGGGACAGGGCCCTTACGAGCAGTACTTC.

The chain combines TRBV5-1 with TRBJ1-2; D gene ambiguous. Germline CDR1 SGHRS, CDR2 YFSETQ. This CDR3 region has 17 residues. Trimming removed 4 bases at V and 1 base at J, with 20 bases between. The CDR3 loop reads CASSPTTDLKNNYGYTF. Here the CDR3 DNA reads TGCGCCAGCAGCCCCACGACTGACTTAAAAAATAACTATGGCTACACCTTC.

The chain couples TRBV5-6 to TRBJ2-7; D perhaps matches TRBD2 (6 bases). The germline gives CDR1 SGHDT, CDR2 YYEEEE. The V end was cut by 3 bases, the J end by 2 bases, with 18 bases between. This CDR3 is built from 16 residues. The CDR3 DNA reads TGTGCCAGCAGCTGGGGAGGTTCGACTGGTACCTACGAGCAGTACTTC. Translating it yields CASSWGGSTGTYEQYF.

This rearrangement joins TRBV5-1 to TRBJ2-5; 13 bases line up with TRBD2. Germline values: CDR1 SGHRS, CDR2 YFSETQ. The CDR3 contains 15 residues. V gave up 4 bases and J gave up 3 bases; unmatched junction bases: 3. In DNA, the CDR3 is TGCGCCAGCAGCCCGGGACTAGCGGGGAAAGAGACCCAGTACTTC. Translating it yields CASSPGLAGKETQYF.

The chain joins TRBV10-1 to TRBJ2-1; 9 nucleotides line up with TRBD2. The CDR3 loop spans 16 amino acids. The V and J ends lost 6 bases and 7 bases, in that order; junction bases with no gene match: 13. CDR1 WNHNN and CDR2 SYGVQD come from the germline V gene (reference sequence). The chain's CDR3 is CASRPNRAGGRNEQFF. In DNA, the CDR3 is TGCGCCAGCAGGCCCAACAGGGCGGGGGGGAGAAATGAGCAGTTCTTC.

A single count supports this clone. The chain joins TRBV27 to TRBJ2-5; TRBD2 matches at 10 bases. V shed 2 bases and J 5 bases; nucleotides not matched to a gene: 5. The CDR3 sequence is 15 residues long. Germline CDR1 is MNHEY and CDR2 is SMNVEV (reference sequence). CDR3 in DNA: TGTGCCAGCAGTTTAACAGCGGGGGGGCCGGAGACCCAGTACTTC. Amino acids: CASSLTAGGPETQYF.